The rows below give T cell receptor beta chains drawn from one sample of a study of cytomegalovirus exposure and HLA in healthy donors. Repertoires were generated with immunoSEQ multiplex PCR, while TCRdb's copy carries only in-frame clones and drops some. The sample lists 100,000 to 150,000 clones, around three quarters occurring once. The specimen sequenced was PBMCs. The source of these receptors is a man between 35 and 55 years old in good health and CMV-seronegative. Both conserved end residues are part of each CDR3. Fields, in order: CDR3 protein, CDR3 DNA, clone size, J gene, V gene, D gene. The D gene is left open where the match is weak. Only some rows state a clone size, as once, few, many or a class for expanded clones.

CDR3: CASSWRDSGNEQFF
DNA: TGCGCCAGCAGCTGGAGGGACTCTGGGAATGAGCAGTTCTTC
size: NA
J: TRBJ2-1
V: TRBV5-1
D: NA

CDR3: CASSSQGSGELFF
DNA: TGTGCCAGCAGCTCGCAGGGGTCCGGGGAGCTGTTTTTT
size: NA
J: TRBJ2-2
V: TRBV11-3
D: NA

CDR3: CASSLGGVGYGYTF
DNA: TGTGCCAGCAGCTTAGGCGGGGTCGGGTATGGCTACACCTTC
size: NA
J: TRBJ1-2
V: TRBV7-8
D: NA

CDR3: CAWKSRGRGKATEAFF
DNA: TGTGCCTGGAAGTCCCGGGGCAGGGGAAAGGCCACTGAAGCTTTCTTT
size: NA
J: TRBJ1-1
V: TRBV30
D: NA

CDR3: CASSLGTGYSPLHF
DNA: TGTGCCAGCAGTTTAGGGACAGGGTATTCACCCCTCCACTTT
size: NA
J: TRBJ1-6
V: TRBV27
D: TRBD1

CDR3: CATSRGRNTIYF
DNA: TGTGCCACCAGCAGGGGCCGAAACACCATATATTTT
size: NA
J: TRBJ1-3
V: TRBV15
D: NA

CDR3: CASSFLQGVRQPQHF
DNA: TGTGCCAGCAGCTTTTTACAGGGGGTGCGTCAGCCCCAGCATTTT
size: NA
J: TRBJ1-5
V: TRBV5-8
D: TRBD1

CDR3: CASSQEAGRTDEQYF
DNA: TGTGCCAGCAGCCAAGAGGCGGGGCGGACCGACGAGCAGTACTTC
size: NA
J: TRBJ2-7
V: TRBV4-2
D: NA

CDR3: CASSLALVTEAFF
DNA: TGTGCCAGCAGCTTAGCGTTAGTCACTGAAGCTTTCTTT
size: few
J: TRBJ1-1
V: TRBV7-2
D: NA

CDR3: CASRRARGTQPQHF
DNA: TGTGCCAGCAGGCGGGCTCGGGGGACTCAGCCCCAGCATTTT
size: NA
J: TRBJ1-5
V: TRBV2
D: NA

CDR3: CASTETGASDTQYF
DNA: TGTGCCAGCACCGAGACAGGGGCCTCAGATACGCAGTATTTT
size: NA
J: TRBJ2-3
V: TRBV6-1
D: TRBD1

CDR3: CASIEISEQYF
DNA: TGTGCCAGCATCGAGATATCGGAGCAGTACTTC
size: NA
J: TRBJ2-5
V: TRBV25-1
D: NA

CDR3: CASSYSRTGDYEQYF
DNA: TGTGCCAGCAGTTACTCGCGGACAGGGGACTACGAGCAGTACTTC
size: few
J: TRBJ2-7
V: TRBV6-5
D: TRBD1

CDR3: CASSGLAGVGHNEQFF
DNA: TGTGCCAGCAGTGGACTAGCGGGCGTAGGACACAATGAGCAGTTCTTC
size: NA
J: TRBJ2-1
V: TRBV2
D: TRBD2

CDR3: CARRRGGAYEQYF
DNA: TGCGCCAGGCGGAGGGGAGGGGCCTACGAGCAGTACTTC
size: NA
J: TRBJ2-7
V: TRBV5-1
D: TRBD2

CDR3: CASSYGPETYEQYF
DNA: TGTGCCAGCAGTTATGGGCCCGAAACCTACGAGCAGTACTTC
size: NA
J: TRBJ2-7
V: TRBV6-6
D: NA

CDR3: CASSDDRGPSYEQYF
DNA: TGTGCCAGCAGTGATGACAGGGGGCCTTCCTACGAGCAGTACTTC
size: NA
J: TRBJ2-7
V: TRBV25-1
D: TRBD1

CDR3: CASSLGRTGGTESEQFF
DNA: TGCGCCAGCAGCTTGGGCCGGACAGGGGGCACTGAGAGTGAGCAGTTCTTC
size: NA
J: TRBJ2-1
V: TRBV5-1
D: TRBD1

CDR3: CASSYQEGAYNEQFF
DNA: TGTGCCAGCAGCTACCAAGAGGGGGCCTACAATGAGCAGTTCTTC
size: NA
J: TRBJ2-1
V: TRBV9
D: NA

CDR3: CASTETGVSSGNTIYF
DNA: TGCGCCAGCACCGAGACAGGGGTCAGCTCTGGAAACACCATATATTTT
size: NA
J: TRBJ1-3
V: TRBV5-1
D: TRBD1

CDR3: CASSLTPGTSGGDTQYF
DNA: TGCGCCAGCAGCCTGACGCCCGGGACTAGCGGGGGTGATACGCAGTATTTT
size: NA
J: TRBJ2-3
V: TRBV4-1
D: TRBD2

CDR3: CAISESSRGPPPYEQYF
DNA: TGTGCCATCAGTGAGTCTAGCAGGGGGCCCCCTCCCTACGAGCAGTACTTC
size: few
J: TRBJ2-7
V: TRBV10-3
D: TRBD1

CDR3: CASSAAREYNEQYF
DNA: TGTGCCAGCAGTGCGGCGCGGGAGTATAACGAGCAGTACTTC
size: few
J: TRBJ2-7
V: TRBV2
D: TRBD2

CDR3: CASSPGQGLGEQYF
DNA: TGTGCCAGCAGCCCAGGACAGGGTTTGGGCGAGCAGTACTTC
size: NA
J: TRBJ2-7
V: TRBV7-9
D: TRBD1

CDR3: CASSPGTMDTQYF
DNA: TGTGCCAGCAGCCCAGGGACAATGGATACGCAGTATTTT
size: few
J: TRBJ2-3
V: TRBV7-6
D: NA

CDR3: CASSPLEWAPSGANVLTF
DNA: TGTGCCAGCAGCCCCCTCGAGTGGGCACCGTCTGGGGCCAACGTCCTGACTTTC
size: NA
J: TRBJ2-6
V: TRBV7-8
D: NA

CDR3: CASSYSTLVSPLHF
DNA: TGTGCCAGCAGTTACTCGACTCTCGTTTCACCCCTCCACTTT
size: NA
J: TRBJ1-6
V: TRBV6-5
D: NA

CDR3: CASTKGTKNTGELFF
DNA: TGTGCCAGCACGAAGGGGACTAAGAACACCGGGGAGCTGTTTTTT
size: NA
J: TRBJ2-2
V: TRBV2
D: TRBD2

CDR3: CASSLTGSSGANVLTF
DNA: TGTGCCAGCAGCCTAACAGGGTCTTCTGGGGCCAACGTCCTGACTTTC
size: NA
J: TRBJ2-6
V: TRBV7-2
D: NA

CDR3: CASTSRGFPDGYTF
DNA: TGTGCCAGTACGAGTAGGGGGTTCCCGGATGGCTACACCTTC
size: NA
J: TRBJ1-2
V: TRBV19
D: NA

CDR3: CSLGLAGLSGETQYF
DNA: TGCAGCCTCGGACTAGCGGGGCTATCTGGGGAGACCCAGTACTTC
size: NA
J: TRBJ2-5
V: TRBV29-1
D: TRBD2

CDR3: CASSEGLEYLYEQYF
DNA: TGTGCCAGCAGTGAAGGGTTGGAGTACCTCTACGAGCAGTACTTC
size: NA
J: TRBJ2-7
V: TRBV6-1
D: NA

CDR3: CASSPQWEQYF
DNA: TGTGCCAGCAGCCCCCAGTGGGAGCAGTACTTC
size: NA
J: TRBJ2-7
V: TRBV11-2
D: NA

CDR3: CATTPSGSGDTQYF
DNA: TGTGCCACAACGCCTAGCGGGAGCGGAGATACGCAGTATTTT
size: NA
J: TRBJ2-3
V: TRBV10-3
D: TRBD2

CDR3: CASSLIGSANTEAFF
DNA: TGTGCCAGCAGTTTAATAGGGAGCGCAAACACTGAAGCTTTCTTT
size: few
J: TRBJ1-1
V: TRBV28
D: NA

CDR3: CASSERSSGNTIYF
DNA: TGTGCCAGCAGTGAGAGGAGCTCTGGAAACACCATATATTTT
size: NA
J: TRBJ1-3
V: TRBV2
D: NA

CDR3: CAISEAGQGTYGYTF
DNA: TGTGCCATCAGTGAGGCGGGACAGGGGACCTATGGCTACACCTTC
size: NA
J: TRBJ1-2
V: TRBV10-3
D: TRBD1

CDR3: CASSYTGTGTDTF
DNA: TGTGCCAGCAGTTACACTGGGACAGGGACGGACACCTTC
size: NA
J: TRBJ1-2
V: TRBV6-5
D: TRBD1

CDR3: CASSLVGIEAGYTF
DNA: TGTGCCAGCAGCTTAGTTGGTATTGAGGCTGGCTACACCTTC
size: NA
J: TRBJ1-2
V: TRBV7-2
D: NA

CDR3: CASSLGDRTGELFF
DNA: TGCGCCAGCAGCTTGGGGGACAGGACCGGGGAGCTGTTTTTT
size: NA
J: TRBJ2-2
V: TRBV5-1
D: TRBD1